Shown below are 14 T cell receptor beta chains from a single sample sequenced in a study of blood T cell repertoires in COVID-19. Method: immunoSEQ multiplex PCR; TCRdb's copy keeps in-frame clones and lacks some. The top ten hold 3.5% to 5% of the sample, which has approximately 89,000 clones, 90% to 95% seen once. The sequenced sample consisted of peripheral blood. The receptors were gathered from a human donor with active COVID-19. The donor label of this sample is uncertain.

V is TRBV5-1 and J is TRBJ1-1, with TRBD1 as a possible D gene (6 bases). The CDR3 sequence is 15 residues long. V was cut by 0 bases and J by 1 base, with 10 bases left in between. Germline CDR1 SGHRS, CDR2 YFSETQ. The CDR3 sequence: CASSLERGGNTEAFF. CDR3 bases: TGCGCCAGCAGCTTGGAACGAGGGGGGAACACTGAAGCTTTCTTT.

This clone was observed a handful of times. The chain employs TRBV4-1 and TRBJ2-7, with 7 positions matching TRBD2. Looked up from germline, CDR1 is MGHRA and CDR2 is YSYEKL. Trimming removed 0 bases from V and 3 bases from J; junction bases left unmatched: 11. CDR3 size: 17 residues. CDR3 nucleotides: TGCGCCAGCAGCCAAGAACCCCTTCTTGGGGGGGGCTACGAGCAGTACTTC. Its protein is CASSQEPLLGGGYEQYF.

V and J are TRBV5-1 and TRBJ2-2; 8 nucleotides agree with TRBD1. The CDR3 extends over 15 amino acids. Trimming cost V 0 bases and J 7 bases; bases outside gene matches: 5. Per the germline V gene, CDR1 is SGHRS and CDR2 is YFSETQ. CDR3 coding DNA: TGCGCCAGCAGCTTGGTGCAGGGGGCTATCGGGGAGCTGTTTTTT. Translated, it gives CASSLVQGAIGELFF.

The V call is TRBV3-1 (or the pseudogene TRBV3-2), the J call TRBJ2-3; D is undetermined. Germline assignment: CDR1 LGHDT and CDR2 YNNKEL (reference sequence). CDR3 length: 17 amino acids. V lost 1 base, J lost 0 bases, and 14 bases lay in between. This CDR3 is CASSQVRTDPSTDTQYF. DNA for the CDR3: TGTGCCAGCAGCCAAGTGAGAACAGACCCTAGCACAGATACGCAGTATTTT.

The chain couples TRBV6-5 to TRBJ1-4, with 8 bases lining up with TRBD1. The CDR3 loop spans 13 amino acids. Germline lookup yields CDR1 MNHEY and CDR2 SVGAGI. The J segment lost 8 bases and the V segment lost 8 bases, leaving 7 bases of the junction unmatched. The CDR3 nucleotides read TGTGCCAGCCTCGGACAGGGAGGGGAAAAACTGTTTTTT. Its translation: CASLGQGGEKLFF.

This clone came up a few times. V is TRBV20-1 and J is TRBJ1-5; D ambiguous. This CDR3 is 14 amino acids long. V was shortened by 3 bases and J by 4 bases, with 13 bases between the two germline ends. Germline CDR1 is DFQATT and CDR2 is SNEGSKA (reference sequence). CDR3 sequence reads: CSASEEQLNQPQHF. CDR3 nucleotide sequence: TGCAGTGCTAGTGAGGAACAGCTAAATCAGCCCCAGCATTTT.

This clone was recorded a few times. CDR3 DNA: TGTGCCAGTAGTATAGATATTGGTATCAGCTCTGGAAACACCATATATTTT. Translated: CASSIDIGISSGNTIYF. The rearrangement uses TRBV19 and TRBJ1-3; D not resolved. The V gene's germline CDR1 is LNHDA and CDR2 SQIVND (reference sequence). Trimming stripped 0 bases from V and 0 bases from J, with 12 bases between. This CDR3 is 17 amino acids long.

This clone appeared a single time. The V and J genes are TRBV6-1 and TRBJ1-2, with TRBD1 as a possible D gene (5 bases). V was cut by 3 bases and J by 3 bases, with 14 bases left in between. The germline CDR1 and CDR2 sequences are MNHNS and SASEGT. CDR3 size: 15 residues. For the CDR3, the DNA is TGTGCCAGCAGTGAGTCGGGGGTAAACTACTATGGCTACACCTTC. Translating it yields CASSESGVNYYGYTF.

This chain joins TRBV9 and TRBJ1-2, with D unclear. Germline assignment: CDR1 SGDLS and CDR2 YYNGEE. The V and J ends lost 0 bases and 2 bases respectively, with 14 bases between them. The CDR3 contains 16 residues. The CDR3 is CASSVDPRGTNYGYTF. CDR3 nucleotide sequence: TGTGCCAGCAGCGTAGATCCCCGTGGCACGAACTATGGCTACACCTTC.

V and J are TRBV19 and TRBJ1-5, with TRBD1 matching over 10 bases. The CDR3 extends over 13 amino acids. Germline V gene data show CDR1 as LNHDA and CDR2 as SQIVND (reference sequence). V lost 1 base to trimming and J lost 16 bases; unmatched junction nucleotides: 7. The CDR3 loop is CASSIGGTGVLHF. CDR3 sequence (DNA): TGTGCCAGTAGTATAGGCGGGACAGGGGTTTTACATTTT.

The rearrangement uses TRBV9 and TRBJ2-5; 7 nucleotides agree with TRBD1. The germline CDR1 and CDR2 sequences are SGDLS and YYNGEE. Trimming at V came to 4 bases and at J to 5 bases, leaving 8 bases not matched to a gene. The CDR3 runs to 14 residues. The CDR3, as DNA: TGTGCCAGCAGCCCCAGTCAGGGGGTGGAGACCCAGTACTTC. Translating it yields CASSPSQGVETQYF.

This clone was picked up a small number of times. V is TRBV7-2 and J is TRBJ2-7, with D maybe TRBD2 (7 bases). The V gene's germline CDR1 is SGHTA and CDR2 FQGNSA. Trimming cost V 2 bases and J 0 bases, with 14 bases left between them. The CDR3 totals 16 residues. The CDR3 coding sequence is TGTGCCAGCAGCTTAAGTGGGCGGGGGCTCTCCTACGAGCAGTACTTC. It translates to CASSLSGRGLSYEQYF.

This clone was counted only a few times. The V call is TRBV28, the J call TRBJ2-4; 10 positions match TRBD2. CDR3 length equals 14 residues. Germline-derived CDR1 and CDR2 are MDHEN and SYDVKM. The J segment lost 9 bases and the V segment lost 5 bases, leaving 7 bases of the junction unmatched. The CDR3 DNA reads as TGTGCCAGCAGTATACTAGCGGGAAGGTTCATTCAGTACTTC. This encodes CASSILAGRFIQYF.

The chain has TRBV28 and TRBJ2-5; 7 bases align to TRBD2. CDR1 and CDR2 (germline): MDHEN, SYDVKM. Losses at the gene ends were 6 bases for V and 2 bases for J; bases not matched to a gene: 9. CDR3 length equals 15 residues. CDR3 residues: CASSRSGPLQETQYF. DNA for the CDR3: TGTGCCAGCAGCCGTAGCGGGCCCTTACAAGAGACCCAGTACTTC.